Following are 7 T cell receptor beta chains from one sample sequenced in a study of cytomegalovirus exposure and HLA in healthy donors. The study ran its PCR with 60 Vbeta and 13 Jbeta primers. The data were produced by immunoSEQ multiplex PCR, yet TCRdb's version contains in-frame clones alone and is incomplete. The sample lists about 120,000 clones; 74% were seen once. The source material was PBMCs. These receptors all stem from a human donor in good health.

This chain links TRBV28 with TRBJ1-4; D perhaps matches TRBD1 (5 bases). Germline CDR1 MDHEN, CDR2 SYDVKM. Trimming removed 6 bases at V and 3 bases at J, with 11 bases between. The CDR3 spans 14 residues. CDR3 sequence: CASRKGLSNEKLFF. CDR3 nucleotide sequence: TGTGCCAGCAGAAAGGGGTTATCTAATGAAAAACTGTTTTTT.

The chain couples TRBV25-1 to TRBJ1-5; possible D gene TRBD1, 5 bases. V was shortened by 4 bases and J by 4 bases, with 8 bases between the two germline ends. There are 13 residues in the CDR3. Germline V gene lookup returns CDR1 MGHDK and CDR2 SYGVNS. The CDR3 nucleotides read TGTGCCAGCAGTGGACAGACTAATCAGCCCCAGCATTTT. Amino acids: CASSGQTNQPQHF. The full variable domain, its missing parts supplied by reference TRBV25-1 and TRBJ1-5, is EADIYQTPRYLVIGTGKKITLECSQTMGHDKMYWYQQDPGMELHLIHYSYGVNSTEKGDLSSESTVSRIRTEHFPLTLESARPSHTSQYLCASSGQTNQPQHFGDGTRLSIL.

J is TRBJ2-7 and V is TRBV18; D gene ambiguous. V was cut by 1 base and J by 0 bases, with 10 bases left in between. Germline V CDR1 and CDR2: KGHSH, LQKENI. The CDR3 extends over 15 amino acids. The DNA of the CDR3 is TGTGCCAGCTCACCACTTTGGGCCAACTCCTACGAGCAGTACTTC. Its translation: CASSPLWANSYEQYF. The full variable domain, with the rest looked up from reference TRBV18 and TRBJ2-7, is NAGVMQNPRHLVRRRGQEARLRCSPMKGHSHVYWYRQLPEEGLKFMVYLQKENIIDESGMPKERFSAEFPKEGPSILRIQQVVRGDSAAYFCASSPLWANSYEQYFGPGTRLTVT.

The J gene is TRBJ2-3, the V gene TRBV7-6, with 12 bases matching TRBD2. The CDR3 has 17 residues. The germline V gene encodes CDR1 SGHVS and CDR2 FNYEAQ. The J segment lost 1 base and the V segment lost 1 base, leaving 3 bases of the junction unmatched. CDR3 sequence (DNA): TGTGCCAGCAGCTTAGGCGGACTAGCGGGGCGCACAGATACGCAGTATTTT. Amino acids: CASSLGGLAGRTDTQYF.

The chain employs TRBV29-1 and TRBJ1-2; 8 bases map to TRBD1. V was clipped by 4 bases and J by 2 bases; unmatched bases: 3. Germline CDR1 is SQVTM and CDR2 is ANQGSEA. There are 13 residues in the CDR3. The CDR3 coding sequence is TGCAGCGTTGGGACAGGGATGAACTATGGCTACACCTTC. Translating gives CSVGTGMNYGYTF. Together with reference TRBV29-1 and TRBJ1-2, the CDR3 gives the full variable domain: SAVISQKPSRDICQRGTSLTIQCQVDSQVTMMFWYRQQPGQSLTLIATANQGSEATYESGFVIDKFPISRPNLTFSTLTVSNMSPEDSSIYLCSVGTGMNYGYTFGSGTRLTVV.

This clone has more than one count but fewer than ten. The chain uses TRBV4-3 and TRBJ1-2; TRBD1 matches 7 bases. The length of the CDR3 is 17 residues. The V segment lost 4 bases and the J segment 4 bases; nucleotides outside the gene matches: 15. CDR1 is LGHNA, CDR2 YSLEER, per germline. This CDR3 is CASSLGQPDDPTYGYTF. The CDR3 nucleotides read TGCGCCAGCAGCCTGGGACAGCCAGACGACCCCACCTATGGCTACACCTTC.

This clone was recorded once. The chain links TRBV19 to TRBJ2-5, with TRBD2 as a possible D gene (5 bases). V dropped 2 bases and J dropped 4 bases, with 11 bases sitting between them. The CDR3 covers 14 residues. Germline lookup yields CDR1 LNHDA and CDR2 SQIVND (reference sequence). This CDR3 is CASSIPGIPETQYF. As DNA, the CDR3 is TGTGCCAGTAGTATACCGGGAATACCAGAGACCCAGTACTTC.